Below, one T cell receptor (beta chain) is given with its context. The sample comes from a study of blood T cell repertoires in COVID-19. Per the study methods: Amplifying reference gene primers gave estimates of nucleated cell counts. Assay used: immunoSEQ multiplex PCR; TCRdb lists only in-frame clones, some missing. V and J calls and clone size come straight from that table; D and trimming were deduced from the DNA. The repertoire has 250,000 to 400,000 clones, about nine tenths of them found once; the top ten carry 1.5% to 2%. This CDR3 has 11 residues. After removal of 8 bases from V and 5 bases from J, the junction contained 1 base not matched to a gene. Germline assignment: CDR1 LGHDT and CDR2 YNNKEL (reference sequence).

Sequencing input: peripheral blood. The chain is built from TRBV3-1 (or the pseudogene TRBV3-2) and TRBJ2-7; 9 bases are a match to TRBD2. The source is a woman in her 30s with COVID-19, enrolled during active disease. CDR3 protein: CASAGGHEQYF. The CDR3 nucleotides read TGTGCCAGCGCGGGGGGGCACGAGCAGTACTTC.